This TCR beta chain was obtained from a study of T cell clones after liver transplantation. Overall study: At least one year of complete immunosuppression withdrawal without enzymes over twice normal defined tolerance. Study outcomes and limitations: Compared with third party-reactive sequences, donor-reactive ones declined more, independent of withdrawal success.

CD3+CD4+ and CD3+CD8+ cells were FACS-sorted from thawed unstimulated PBMCs. The CDR3 has 13 residues. V was pared by 3 bases and J by 3 bases, with 8 bases between. Germline values: CDR1 LNHNV, CDR2 YYDKDF (reference sequence). Turning to this clone: Its target is not known.

The table came from immunoSEQ multiplex PCR; TCRdb's copy has only in-frame clones and leaves some out. Among more than 45,000 clones listed, around two thirds were seen once. Here the sequenced sample was CD4+ T cells from blood, taken at the 15-month timepoint. This clonotype was obtained from a human patient who received a liver transplant. Some T cells may be the graft donor's. This chain connects TRBV15 to TRBJ1-1; maybe TRBD1 (5 bases). DNA of the CDR3: TGTGCCACCAGCAGGGGGGTACACACTGAAGCTTTCTTT. Protein: CATSRGVHTEAFF.